This T cell receptor beta chain originates from a study of response to subunit inactivated influenza vaccine. Each CDR3 protein gets one entry after TCRdb re-called the RT-PCR reads with MiXCR. Of 700,000 to 900,000 distinct CDR3 sequences in the sample, approximately 22% were seen once. The germline CDR1 and CDR2 sequences are MDHEN and SYDVKM. Trimming cost V 5 bases and J 5 bases; bases outside gene matches: 15. CDR3 length: 17 amino acids. This specimen consisted of PBMCs from blood, obtained about 5 days after vaccination. The chain employs TRBV28 and TRBJ2-4, with 7 bases fitting TRBD1. The sequence was obtained from a man aged 50 to 59 who received an inactivated influenza vaccine. The CDR3 nucleotides are TGTGCCAGCAGTCCGACCTTGGGACAGCGAGGCGAAAACATTCAGTACTTC. Translated: CASSPTLGQRGENIQYF.